This T cell receptor (beta chain) was recorded in a study of cytomegalovirus exposure and HLA in healthy donors. General study points: In a later analysis, TCR association rates varied by HLA locus: DRB1 most, HLA-C fewest. It was reported that the classifier diagnosed cytomegalovirus status with high specificity and sensitivity in both the original and validation cohorts.

V was clipped by 4 bases and J by 3 bases; unmatched bases: 10. The CDR3 is 16 residues long. Germline V CDR1 and CDR2: SGHRS, YFSETQ. The PCR used 60 Vbeta and 13 Jbeta primers. Sequencing was performed with immunoSEQ multiplex PCR; in TCRdb, only in-frame clones are kept and a portion is missing. This table has about 180,000 clones, 82% appearing once. This clone was seen a single time. Antigen specificity is unknown. The clonotype was recovered from a man in his forties or fifties in good health and CMV-seronegative. The chain is built from TRBV5-1 and TRBJ1-1; 9 bases agree with TRBD1. Sample: PBMCs. CDR3 residues: CASSLRTGVMDTEAFF. For the CDR3, the DNA is TGCGCCAGCAGCCTCCGGACAGGGGTTATGGACACTGAAGCTTTCTTT.